The sequence of this T cell receptor beta chain was determined in a study of blood T cells in healthy people across ages. The second PCR ran about 6 to 11 cycles with a sample-barcoded 5' primer and J-beta primers. One entry per CDR3 protein, called by TCRdb with MiXCR from the 5' RACE reads. There are approximately 1.5 million distinct CDR3 sequences in the sample; roughly 32% occur only once, and around 11% lies in the top ten. This clonotype came up a few times. V was pared by 1 base and J by 0 bases, with 9 bases between. CDR3 size: 15 residues. Germline V gene data show CDR1 as DFQATT and CDR2 as SNEGSKA (reference sequence).

The chain employs TRBV20-1 and TRBJ2-2; perhaps TRBD1 as D (6 bases). This TCR came from a woman aged 25 to 45 in good health. The sequenced material came from blood. For the CDR3, the DNA is TGCAGTGCTAGAGTCAGGGGACCGAACACCGGGGAGCTGTTTTTT. Its translation: CSARVRGPNTGELFF.